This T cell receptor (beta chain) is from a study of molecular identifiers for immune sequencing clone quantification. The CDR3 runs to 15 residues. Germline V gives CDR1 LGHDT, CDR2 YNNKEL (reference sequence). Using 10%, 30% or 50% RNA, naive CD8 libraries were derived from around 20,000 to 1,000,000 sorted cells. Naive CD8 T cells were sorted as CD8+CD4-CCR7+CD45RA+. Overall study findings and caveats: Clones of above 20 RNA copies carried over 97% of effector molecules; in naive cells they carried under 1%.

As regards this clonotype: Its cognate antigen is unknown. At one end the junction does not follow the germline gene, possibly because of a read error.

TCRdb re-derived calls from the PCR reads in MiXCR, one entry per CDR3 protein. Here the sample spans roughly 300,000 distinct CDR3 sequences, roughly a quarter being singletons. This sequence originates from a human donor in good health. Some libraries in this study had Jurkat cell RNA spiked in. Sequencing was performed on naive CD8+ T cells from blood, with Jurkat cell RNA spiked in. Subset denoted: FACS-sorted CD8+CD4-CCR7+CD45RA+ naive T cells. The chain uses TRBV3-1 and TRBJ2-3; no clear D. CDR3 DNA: TGTACCAGCAGCCAAGTTTTGTCTGGCACAGATACGCAGTATTTT. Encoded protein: CTSSQVLSGTDTQYF.